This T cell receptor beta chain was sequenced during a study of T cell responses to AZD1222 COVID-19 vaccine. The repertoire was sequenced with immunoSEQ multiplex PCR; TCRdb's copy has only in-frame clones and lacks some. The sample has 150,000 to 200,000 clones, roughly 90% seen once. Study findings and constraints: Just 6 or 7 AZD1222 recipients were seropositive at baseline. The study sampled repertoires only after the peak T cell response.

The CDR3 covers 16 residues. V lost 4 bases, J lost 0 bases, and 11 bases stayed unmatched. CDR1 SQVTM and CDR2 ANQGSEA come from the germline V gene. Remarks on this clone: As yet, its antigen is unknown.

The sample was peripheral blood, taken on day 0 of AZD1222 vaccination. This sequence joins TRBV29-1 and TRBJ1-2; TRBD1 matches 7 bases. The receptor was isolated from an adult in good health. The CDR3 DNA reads TGCAGCGTTGTTCTCGAGGACAGGAGAACTAACTATGGCTACACCTTC. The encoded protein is CSVVLEDRRTNYGYTF.